The clone carrying this T cell receptor (beta chain) was counted many times. Its target is not known. Sample-barcoded 5' priming and a J-beta primer mix drove a second PCR of roughly 7 to 11 cycles. Each single sample gave us at least 3 million CDR3-containing paired-end reads. TCRdb reprocessed the 5' RACE reads via MiXCR and lists one record per CDR3 protein. The data contain approximately 680,000 distinct CDR3 sequences, roughly 32% of them singletons. From germline, CDR1 is MNHEY and CDR2 SVGAGI. There are 14 residues in the CDR3. V was trimmed by 6 bases and J by 2 bases, leaving 11 bases between them. These data come from a study of blood T cells in healthy people across ages. Study outcomes and limitations: In these data, TCR beta diversity tracked strongly with naive T cell percentage.

Every donor gave ten milliliters of peripheral blood. V is TRBV6-5 and J is TRBJ2-1; D not certain. This clonotype was sampled from a woman older than 75 in good health. Sequences were obtained from blood. The chain's CDR3 is CASSPQRTYNEQFF. In DNA, the CDR3 is TGTGCCAGCAGCCCCCAAAGAACCTACAATGAGCAGTTCTTC.